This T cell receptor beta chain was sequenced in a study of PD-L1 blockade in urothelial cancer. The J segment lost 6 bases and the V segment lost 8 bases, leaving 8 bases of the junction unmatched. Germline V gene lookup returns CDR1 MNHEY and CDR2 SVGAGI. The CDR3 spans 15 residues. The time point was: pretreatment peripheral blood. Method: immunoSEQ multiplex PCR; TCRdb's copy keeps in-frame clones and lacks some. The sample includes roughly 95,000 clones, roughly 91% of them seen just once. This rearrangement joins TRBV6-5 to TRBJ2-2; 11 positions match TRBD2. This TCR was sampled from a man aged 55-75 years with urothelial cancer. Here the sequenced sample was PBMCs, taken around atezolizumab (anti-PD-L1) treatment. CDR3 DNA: TGTGCCAGCTCCCTAGCGGGAGGAGGATCCGGGGAGCTGTTTTTT. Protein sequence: CASSLAGGGSGELFF.